This T cell receptor beta chain was identified during a study of graft-versus-host responses after intestinal transplantation. Turning to this clone: The antigen is undetermined.

Here immunoSEQ multiplex PCR was the method, and the copy in TCRdb shows in-frame clones only, minus some. The sample has 45,000 to 50,000 clones; 85% to 95% are singletons. The CDR3 is made up of 15 amino acids. Trimming stripped 0 bases from V and 1 base from J, with 9 bases between. Germline V gene data show CDR1 as SGHTA and CDR2 as FQGNSA. Study-level points and caveats: Ileal or blood samples showed some GvH clones first, and such clones were also found in recipient marrow.

This TCR derives from a human donor who was the organ donor for an intestinal transplant. The V and J genes are TRBV7-2 and TRBJ2-5; no definite D call. The sequencing here drew on unstimulated CD4+ T cells sorted from spleen or lymph node cells, taken before transplant. The CDR3 here is CASSLARGFQETQYF. The CDR3 DNA sequence: TGTGCCAGCAGCTTAGCGCGCGGTTTCCAAGAGACCCAGTACTTC.